This entry lists 29 T cell receptor beta chains sequenced from one sample in a study of cytomegalovirus exposure and HLA in healthy donors (dated by TCRdb to 2015 to 2018). Receptor amplification or capture employed the immunoSEQ multiplex PCR assay. Entries here come from immuneACCESS through TCRdb and include only in-frame sequences with V and J called. Some clones fail to appear in such tables; in the studies checked, an unresolved V gene covers under half of the shortfall, and the cause of the remainder is unknown. Counted in this sample were tens of thousands of clones; approximately 89% of them appeared once. Of the sample, more than 8% is held by the ten largest clones. The specimen sequenced was PBMCs. The receptors shown here come from a woman between 18 and 29 years old in good health and CMV-seropositive.

The V gene is TRBV5-1, the J gene TRBJ1-1; D is uncertain. CDR1 SGHRS and CDR2 YFSETQ come from the germline V gene. V dropped 1 base and J dropped 4 bases, with 11 bases sitting between them. The CDR3 spans 14 residues. The CDR3 bases are TGCGCCAGCAGCTTGCGAGGTATCGGCACTGAAGCTTTCTTT. Amino acid sequence: CASSLRGIGTEAFF.

The chain has TRBV4-3 and TRBJ1-2; D not resolved. Trimming pared 0 bases from V and 4 bases from J, leaving 15 bases between. CDR1 and CDR2 (germline): LGHNA, YSLEER. The CDR3 runs to 16 residues. As DNA, the CDR3 is TGCGCCAGCAGCCAAGATTTTATACAAAATTTCTATGGCTACACCTTC. Amino acids: CASSQDFIQNFYGYTF.

This CDR3 is CASSFGHGTGVYGYTF. CDR3 sequence (DNA): TGTGCCAGCAGTTTCGGCCACGGGACAGGGGTATATGGCTACACCTTC. The rearrangement joins TRBV28 to TRBJ1-2, with 10 bases that match TRBD1. Trimming took 3 bases from V and 5 from J; bases not matched to a gene: 9. The CDR3 extends over 16 amino acids. Germline CDR1 reads MDHEN; CDR2 reads SYDVKM.

The chain carries TRBV18 and TRBJ1-5; D may be TRBD1 (5 bases). V was trimmed by 2 bases and J by 3 bases, leaving 5 bases between them. CDR3 length equals 13 residues. Germline V lookup: CDR1 KGHSH, CDR2 LQKENI. CDR3: CASSPGANQPQHF. The CDR3 nucleotides read TGTGCCAGCTCACCAGGGGCCAATCAGCCCCAGCATTTT.

The chain combines TRBV6-1 with TRBJ1-3; maybe TRBD1 (5 bases). In germline, CDR1 is MNHNS, CDR2 SASEGT. The germline V and J ends were trimmed by 4 bases and 0 bases, with 13 bases remaining between them. This CDR3 region has 16 residues. CDR3 nucleotides: TGTGCCAGCAGTGTGGACGGGGGAGTCTCTGGAAACACCATATATTTT. Translated, it gives CASSVDGGVSGNTIYF.

The rearrangement uses TRBV30 and TRBJ1-2; 7 nucleotides align to TRBD1. V dropped 4 bases and J dropped 4; count of bases not matched to a gene: 9. Germline lookup yields CDR1 GTSNPN and CDR2 SVGIG (reference sequence). The CDR3 is made up of 14 amino acids. This chain's CDR3 is CAWKGWDSPYGYTF. DNA of the CDR3: TGTGCCTGGAAAGGCTGGGACAGCCCCTATGGCTACACCTTC.

V is TRBV5-4 and J is TRBJ1-5; perhaps TRBD1 as D (5 bases). Germline V lookup: CDR1 SGHNT, CDR2 YYREEE (reference sequence). CDR3 length equals 13 residues. V was cut by 3 bases and J by 4 bases, with 8 bases left in between. CDR3 sequence: CASSSDSNQPQHF. The CDR3 DNA reads as TGTGCCAGCAGCTCAGACAGTAATCAGCCCCAGCATTTT.

This chain uses TRBV7-9 with TRBJ2-3; D possibly corresponds to TRBD1 (8 bases). V was clipped by 5 bases and J by 6 bases, with 18 bases between them. The CDR3 contains 15 residues. Germline-derived CDR1 and CDR2 are SEHNR and FQNEAQ (reference sequence). The CDR3 nucleotides are TGTGCCAGCAGCGCCCGGACAGGGAGGGTGGATACGCAGTATTTT. Translating gives CASSARTGRVDTQYF.

This clone was detected only once. The rearrangement links TRBV9 to TRBJ2-1, with 8 bases that match TRBD2. The CDR3 consists of 15 residues. Germline values: CDR1 SGDLS, CDR2 YYNGEE. The ends lost 1 base at V and 4 bases at J; junction bases unmatched: 4. Here the CDR3 reads CASSVSGGTYNEQFF. In DNA, the CDR3 is TGTGCCAGCAGCGTAAGCGGGGGTACTTACAATGAGCAGTTCTTC.

This clone occurred a few times. The gene calls are TRBV6-5 and TRBJ1-2; no clear D. The V end lost 2 bases, the J end lost 2 bases, and 9 bases lay between the germline ends. Germline V gene lookup returns CDR1 MNHEY and CDR2 SVGAGI. The CDR3 covers 14 residues. CDR3 in DNA: TGTGCCAGCAGTTACGATGGCAAGAACTATGGCTACACCTTC. This codes for CASSYDGKNYGYTF.

In its sample, this clone was seen once. The V and J genes are TRBV7-9 and TRBJ2-2; D unclear. V gave up 4 bases and J gave up 7 bases, with 16 bases separating them. CDR1 and CDR2 from the germline V gene are SEHNR and FQNEAQ (reference sequence). This CDR3 spans 15 amino acids. CDR3 region: CASSSGPEAVGELFF. For the CDR3, the DNA is TGTGCCAGCAGCTCCGGCCCTGAGGCGGTCGGGGAGCTGTTTTTT.

This chain links TRBV2 with TRBJ2-5; D is undetermined. CDR1 SNHLY and CDR2 FYNNEI come from the germline V gene. Trimming cost V 1 base and J 4 bases, with 7 bases left between them. This CDR3 contains 13 residues. The CDR3 loop is CASSEGSVETQYF. The CDR3 bases are TGTGCCAGCAGTGAAGGGTCGGTAGAGACCCAGTACTTC.

This chain uses TRBV4-3 with TRBJ2-3; 7 nucleotides line up with TRBD1. Losses at the gene ends were 0 bases for V and 1 base for J; bases not matched to a gene: 7. Per the germline V gene, CDR1 is LGHNA and CDR2 is YSLEER. The CDR3 runs to 17 residues. The CDR3 region is CASSQDRGGQGTDTQYF. For the CDR3, the DNA is TGCGCCAGCAGCCAAGATAGAGGGGGCCAAGGCACAGATACGCAGTATTTT.

CDR3 sequence: CASNRGVVAYNEQFF. The CDR3 bases are TGTGCCAGTAACAGGGGGGTGGTGGCGTACAATGAGCAGTTCTTC. The V gene is TRBV28, the J gene TRBJ2-1; TRBD1 aligns across 8 bases. With V trimmed by 9 bases and J by 4 bases, 11 bases remained unmatched. Germline V CDR1 and CDR2: MDHEN, SYDVKM. This CDR3 comprises 15 residues.

The V call is TRBV9, the J call TRBJ1-6; 8 nucleotides agree with TRBD1. CDR3 length: 15 residues. V shed 1 base and J 7 bases; nucleotides not matched to a gene: 4. Germline CDR1 SGDLS, CDR2 YYNGEE. In DNA, the CDR3 is TGTGCCAGCAGCGTATATGGACAGGGCAATTCACCCCTCCACTTT. Its protein is CASSVYGQGNSPLHF.

The chain couples TRBV14 to TRBJ2-6; no reliable D call. Per the germline V gene, CDR1 is SGHDN and CDR2 is FVKESK. This CDR3 region has 15 residues. Trimming pared 5 bases from V and 0 bases from J, leaving 8 bases between. CDR3: CASSLSHSGANVLTF. The CDR3, as DNA: TGTGCCAGCAGCTTGAGCCACTCTGGGGCCAACGTCCTGACTTTC.

This sequence joins TRBV19 and TRBJ2-5; 11 nucleotides match TRBD1. The CDR3 extends over 15 amino acids. Germline loops: CDR1 LNHDA, CDR2 SQIVND (reference sequence). Germline trimming cut 4 bases from V and 4 bases from J; bases unmatched to any gene: 5. The CDR3 coding sequence is TGTGCCAGTAGTACTCGGACAGGGGGCGCAGAGACCCAGTACTTC. It translates to CASSTRTGGAETQYF.

The DNA for the CDR3 is TGCGCCAGCAGTCGAGGACAGGGGGAGAAAGAAAAACTGTTTTTT. Its protein product is CASSRGQGEKEKLFF. The chain is built from TRBV10-2 and TRBJ1-4; 10 positions match TRBD1. CDR1 is WSHSY, CDR2 SAAADI, per germline. Germline trimming cut 5 bases from V and 8 bases from J; bases unmatched to any gene: 8. This CDR3 has 15 residues.

The chain uses TRBV5-4 and TRBJ2-7; possibly TRBD1 for D (6 bases). This CDR3 is built from 13 residues. Trimming stripped 1 base from V and 1 base from J, with 6 bases between. CDR1 is SGHNT and CDR2 is YYREEE in the germline V gene (reference sequence). The CDR3 here is CASSLQGSYEQYF. The DNA for the CDR3 is TGTGCCAGCAGCTTGCAGGGGTCCTACGAGCAGTACTTC. Full variable domain (remainder filled in from reference TRBV5-4 and TRBJ2-7): ETGVTQSPTHLIKTRGQQVTLRCSSQSGHNTVSWYQQALGQGPQFIFQYYREEENGRGNFPPRFSGLQFPNYSSELNVNALELDDSALYLCASSLQGSYEQYFGPGTRLTVT.

V is TRBV19 and J is TRBJ1-1, with unresolved D. CDR1 and CDR2 from the germline V gene are LNHDA and SQIVND (reference sequence). The CDR3 is made up of 15 amino acids. V was trimmed by 1 base and J by 2 bases, leaving 11 bases between them. This chain's CDR3 is CASSIVRAPNTEAFF. DNA of the CDR3: TGTGCCAGTAGTATAGTGAGGGCACCCAACACTGAAGCTTTCTTT.

V gene TRBV10-1 combines with J gene TRBJ2-3; no clear D gene. V was trimmed by 5 bases and J by 1 base, leaving 10 bases between them. The V gene's germline CDR1 is WNHNN and CDR2 SYGVQD (reference sequence). This CDR3 is built from 14 residues. The CDR3 nucleotides read TGCGCCAGCAGTCGGCAGGTGGGCACAGATACGCAGTATTTT. Translating gives CASSRQVGTDTQYF.

The chain recombines TRBV27 with TRBJ1-1, with 8 nucleotides matching TRBD1. The CDR3 sequence is 15 residues long. The junction had 7 bases not matched to a gene; V was cut back by 6 bases and J by 1 base. Germline lookup yields CDR1 MNHEY and CDR2 SMNVEV (reference sequence). For the CDR3, the DNA is TGTGCCAGCAGAGCAACAGGGGGAGAGAACACTGAAGCTTTCTTT. Residues: CASRATGGENTEAFF.

The chain recombines TRBV28 with TRBJ2-7; 8 positions match TRBD1. Germline V CDR1 and CDR2: MDHEN, SYDVKM. The CDR3 runs 17 residues. The V and J ends lost 5 bases and 0 bases, in that order; junction bases with no gene match: 12. CDR3: CASSRAGGTRDSYEQYF. The CDR3 nucleotides read TGTGCCAGCAGTAGGGCAGGGGGCACGCGAGACTCCTACGAGCAGTACTTC.

The chain carries TRBV15 and TRBJ2-1; D perhaps matches TRBD2 (5 bases). Trimming pared 0 bases from V and 5 bases from J, leaving 8 bases between. The CDR3 covers 14 residues. Germline loops: CDR1 LNHNV, CDR2 YYDKDF (reference sequence). The CDR3 DNA is TGTGCCACCAGCAGAGAAGGACTCAACAATGAGCAGTTCTTC. Translation gives CATSREGLNNEQFF.

V usage is TRBV10-3 and J usage is TRBJ2-3; 9 bases are shared with TRBD2. Germline V gives CDR1 ENHRY, CDR2 SYGVKD. After removal of 3 bases from V and 3 bases from J, the junction contained 4 bases not matched to a gene. The CDR3 is 15 residues long. The CDR3 DNA reads TGTGCCATCAGTGATCTTAGCGGGGGAACAGATACGCAGTATTTT. Amino acids: CAISDLSGGTDTQYF.

The chain links TRBV4-1 to TRBJ2-7; weak D call: TRBD2 (6 bases). Trimming shortened V by 4 bases and J by 1 base, and 11 bases separated the two germline ends. Germline loops: CDR1 MGHRA, CDR2 YSYEKL. This CDR3 region has 14 residues. CDR3 amino acids: CASSPAGRSYEQYF. DNA for the CDR3: TGCGCCAGCAGCCCAGCAGGGAGGTCCTACGAGCAGTACTTC.

The chain has TRBV5-8 and TRBJ1-5; TRBD1 matches at 9 bases. In germline, CDR1 is SGHTS, CDR2 YDEGEE. The trim removed 2 bases at V and 7 bases at J, leaving 4 bases unmatched. The CDR3 loop spans 14 amino acids. CDR3 residues: CASSLQGAKQPQHF. CDR3 coding DNA: TGTGCCAGCAGCTTACAGGGGGCCAAGCAGCCCCAGCATTTT.

The V call is TRBV4-2, the J call TRBJ2-2; TRBD2 matches at 8 bases. V trimming: 1 base; J trimming: 7 bases; junction bases outside the gene matches: 5. Germline loops: CDR1 LGHNA, CDR2 YNFKEQ. The CDR3 runs 15 residues. CDR3 DNA sequence: TGTGCCAGCAGCCAAGTGACTAGCGAGGTCGGGGAGCTGTTTTTT. Residues: CASSQVTSEVGELFF.

This clone came up a few times. The V call is TRBV10-3, the J call TRBJ2-7, with 7 bases identical to TRBD1. The ends lost 3 bases at V and 4 bases at J; junction bases unmatched: 9. Germline assignment: CDR1 ENHRY and CDR2 SYGVKD. The CDR3 is made up of 15 amino acids. CDR3 amino acids: CAISEQPGTVYEQYF. The CDR3 nucleotides read TGTGCCATCAGTGAACAACCTGGGACAGTTTACGAGCAGTACTTC.